This is a list of T cell receptor beta chains from one sample in a study of T cells in Graves' hyperthyroidism and ophthalmopathy. From the multiplex PCR reads, TCRdb called clonotypes with MiXCR, one entry per CDR3 protein. The sample comprises 500,000 to 600,000 distinct CDR3 sequences, 15% to 20% of which are singletons, and roughly 18% rests with the top ten. The sample taken for sequencing was blood. Source of these receptors: a woman aged 18-35 years with Graves' hyperthyroidism. Each CDR3 is given with its conserved first and last residue. The order of the fields is V gene, clone size, J gene, D gene, CDR3 DNA, CDR3 protein. A D gene is named only where the DNA matches it firmly. Size is stated for part of the rows, as once, few or many counts, or as a class when the clone is expanded.

>TRBV20-1|once|TRBJ2-2|TRBD2
TGCAGTGCTCCGGGACTAAAGAGCGGGGAGCTGTTTTTT
CSAPGLKSGELFF
>TRBV11-3|many|TRBJ2-1|TRBD2
TGTGCCAGCAGCCACCCCCTAGCGGGGATATACAATGAGCAGTTCTTC
CASSHPLAGIYNEQFF
>TRBV5-8|few|TRBJ2-3|TRBD2
TGTGCCAGCAGCTTGGGAACTAGCGGGGTAAATACGCAGTATTTT
CASSLGTSGVNTQYF
>TRBV18|-|TRBJ1-1|-
TGTGCCAGCTCACCCGGCCACAGGGAAACCACTGAAGCTTTCTTT
CASSPGHRETTEAFF
>TRBV28|many|TRBJ2-2|-
TGTGCCAGCCTCTTAGGGCAGCCGAGGGGAGGGGAGCTGTTTTTT
CASLLGQPRGGELFF
>TRBV6-1|many|TRBJ2-7|-
TGTGCCAGCAGTTCTCGGACCTACGAGCAGTACTTC
CASSSRTYEQYF
>TRBV15|-|TRBJ2-2|TRBD2
TGTGCCACCAGCAGGGGGACTAGCGGGAGTAAGGACGGGGAGCTGTTTTTT
CATSRGTSGSKDGELFF
>TRBV6-2/TRBV6-3|many|TRBJ2-1|TRBD2
TGTGCCGCACGACTAGCGGGGATCAATGAGCAGTTCTTC
CAARLAGINEQFF
>TRBV27|few|TRBJ2-5|-
TGTGCCACTCGGGAAGCGAGCTTGAAGACCCAGTACTTC
CATREASLKTQYF
>TRBV7-8|few|TRBJ2-7|-
TGTGCCAGCAGCTTTTTGGCCTGGGACGAGCAGTACTTC
CASSFLAWDEQYF
>TRBV11-3|many|TRBJ1-2|TRBD1
TGTGCCAGCAGCCCCGGACAGGGGGCGGGGTATGGCTACACCTTC
CASSPGQGAGYGYTF
>TRBV7-9|few|TRBJ2-3|-
TGTGCCAGCAGCTCCGACCTCACAGATACGCAGTATTTT
CASSSDLTDTQYF
>TRBV7-2|-|TRBJ1-1|-
TGTGCCAGCAGCCTGACTAAGGTCTCTGAAGCTTTCTTT
CASSLTKVSEAFF
>TRBV29-1|many|TRBJ2-1|TRBD1
TGCAGCGTTTCCCCCGGGACAGGAGGCAATGAGCAGTTCTTC
CSVSPGTGGNEQFF
>TRBV12-3/TRBV12-4|few|TRBJ2-7|TRBD1
TGTGCCAGCAGTTTGAGGGACAGGGTGGGACTGGGGCAGTACTTC
CASSLRDRVGLGQYF